This TCR beta chain was recorded in a study of metastatic and nonmetastatic thyroid tumors. Overall study context: Where malignant and benign thyroid patients were concerned, repertoires were compared across blood and tumor or nodule tissue.

With MiXCR, TCRdb called clones anew from the PCR reads. Of approximately 34,000 clones listed, about a sixth are singletons. The table lists this clone with a few counts. Its specificity is not known. Study-level points and caveats: Reportedly, malignant thyroid tumors had significantly higher TCR beta diversity than benign nodules, in blood and tumor.

Thyroid surgery was performed in patients who had received no treatment beforehand. Germline CDR1 and CDR2: DFQATT and SNEGSKA (reference sequence). V lost 4 bases, J lost 4 bases, and 20 bases lay in between. The CDR3 contains 16 residues. This TCR was recovered from a female donor with papillary thyroid cancer or a benign thyroid nodule (not recorded which). Some clones in this sample may be carry-over from other donors' samples. Specimen: blood. V gene TRBV20-1 combines with J gene TRBJ2-1; D might be TRBD2 (7 bases). Here the CDR3 reads CSANQRGGMGYNEQFF. CDR3 in DNA: TGCAGTGCTAACCAGAGGGGGGGGATGGGATACAATGAGCAGTTCTTC.